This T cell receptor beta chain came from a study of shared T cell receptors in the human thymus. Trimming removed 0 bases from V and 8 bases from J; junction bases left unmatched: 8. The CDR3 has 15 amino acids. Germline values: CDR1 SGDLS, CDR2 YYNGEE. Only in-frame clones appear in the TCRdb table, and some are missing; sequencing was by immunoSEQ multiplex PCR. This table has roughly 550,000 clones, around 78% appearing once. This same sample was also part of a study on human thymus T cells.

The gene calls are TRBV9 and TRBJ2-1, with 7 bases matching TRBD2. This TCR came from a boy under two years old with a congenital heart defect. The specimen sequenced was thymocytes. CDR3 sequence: CASSVGEGMNDEQFF. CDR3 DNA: TGTGCCAGCAGCGTAGGGGAGGGGATGAACGATGAGCAGTTCTTC.